The entry below describes one TCR beta chain. Its antigen is unknown. CDR1 is SGHRS, CDR2 YFSETQ, per germline. The CDR3 extends over 16 amino acids. Trimming took 0 bases from V and 5 from J, leaving 14 bases between them. The entry originates in a study of T cell repertoires in ileal Crohn's disease. For the study at large: Postoperative therapy was given to about half: more than 10 thiopurines, 15 to 20 anti-TNF agents.

Study-wide points: High-frequency clones were more common in sorted CD8 than CD4 cells.

Each sample's TCRB immunosequencing used roughly 500 nanograms of biopsy DNA. Libraries were prepared by immunoSEQ multiplex PCR; TCRdb keeps only in-frame clonotypes and omits some of them. This table holds roughly 18,000 clones, around four fifths found once. This chain connects TRBV5-1 to TRBJ2-2, with a possible D match to TRBD2 (6 bases). The specimen sequenced was ileal tissue. The receptor's source is an adult with Crohn's disease. CDR3 residues: CASSLEIPGGTGELFF. Here the CDR3 DNA reads TGCGCCAGCAGCTTGGAAATTCCCGGGGGAACCGGGGAGCTGTTTTTT.